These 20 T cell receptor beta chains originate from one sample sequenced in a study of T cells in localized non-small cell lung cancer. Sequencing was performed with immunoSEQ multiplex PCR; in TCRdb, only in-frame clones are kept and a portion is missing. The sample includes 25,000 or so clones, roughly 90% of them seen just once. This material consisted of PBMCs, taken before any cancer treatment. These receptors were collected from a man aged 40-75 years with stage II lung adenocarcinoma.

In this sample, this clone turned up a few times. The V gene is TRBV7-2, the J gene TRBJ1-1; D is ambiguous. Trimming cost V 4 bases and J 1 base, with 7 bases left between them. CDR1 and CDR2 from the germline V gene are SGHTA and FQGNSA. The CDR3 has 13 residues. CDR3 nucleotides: TGTGCCAGCAGCTACACAGAGAACACTGAAGCTTTCTTT. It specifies CASSYTENTEAFF. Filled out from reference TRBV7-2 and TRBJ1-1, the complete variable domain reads GAGVSQSPSNKVTEKGKDVELRCDPISGHTALYWYRQSLGQGLEFLIYFQGNSAPDKSGLPSDRFSAERTGGSVSTLTIQRTQQEDSAVYLCASSYTENTEAFFGQGTRLTVV.

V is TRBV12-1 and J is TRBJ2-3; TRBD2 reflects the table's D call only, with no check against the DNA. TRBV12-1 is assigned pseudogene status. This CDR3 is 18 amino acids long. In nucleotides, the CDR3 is TGTGCCAGCAGCCTGAACGAGGTGCGGCTCCTTGTCCCAGATACGCAGTATTTT. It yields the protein CASSLNEVRLLVPDTQYF.

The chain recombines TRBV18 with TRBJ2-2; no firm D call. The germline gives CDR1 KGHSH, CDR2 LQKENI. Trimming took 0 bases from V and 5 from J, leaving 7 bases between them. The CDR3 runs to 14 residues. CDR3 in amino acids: CASSPPMPTGELFF. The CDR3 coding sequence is TGTGCCAGCTCACCACCAATGCCTACCGGGGAGCTGTTTTTT.

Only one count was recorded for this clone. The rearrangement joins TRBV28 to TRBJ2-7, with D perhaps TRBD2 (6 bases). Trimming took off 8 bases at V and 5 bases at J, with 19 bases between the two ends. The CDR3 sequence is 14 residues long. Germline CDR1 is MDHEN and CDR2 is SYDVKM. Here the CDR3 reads CASHQTGAGDEQYF. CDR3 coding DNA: TGTGCCAGCCACCAAACGGGAGCTGGCGACGAGCAGTACTTC.

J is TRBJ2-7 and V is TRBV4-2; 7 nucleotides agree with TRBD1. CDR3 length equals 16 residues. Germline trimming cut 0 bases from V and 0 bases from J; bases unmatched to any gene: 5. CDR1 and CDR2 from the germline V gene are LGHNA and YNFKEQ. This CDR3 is CASSQDATGSSYEQYF. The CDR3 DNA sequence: TGTGCCAGCAGCCAAGATGCGACAGGGTCCTCCTACGAGCAGTACTTC.

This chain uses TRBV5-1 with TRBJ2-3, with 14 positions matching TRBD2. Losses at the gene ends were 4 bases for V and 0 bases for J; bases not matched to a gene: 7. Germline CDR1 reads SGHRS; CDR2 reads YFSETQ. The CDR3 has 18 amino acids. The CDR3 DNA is TGCGCCAGCAGCCCGGGACTAGCGGGAGCCGCTAGCACAGATACGCAGTATTTT. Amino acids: CASSPGLAGAASTDTQYF.

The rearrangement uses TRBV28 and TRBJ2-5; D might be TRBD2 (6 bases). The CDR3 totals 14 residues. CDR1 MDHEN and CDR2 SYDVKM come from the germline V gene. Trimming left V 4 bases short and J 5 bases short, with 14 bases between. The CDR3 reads CASSWSGPWETQYF. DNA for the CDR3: TGTGCCAGCAGTTGGAGCGGGCCTTGGGAGACCCAGTACTTC.

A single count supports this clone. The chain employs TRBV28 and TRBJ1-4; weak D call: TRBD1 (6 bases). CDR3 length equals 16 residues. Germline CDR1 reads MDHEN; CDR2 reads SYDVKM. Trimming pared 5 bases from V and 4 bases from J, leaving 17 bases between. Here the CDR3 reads CASSPSGQFGNEKLFF. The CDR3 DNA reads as TGTGCCAGCAGTCCTTCGGGACAATTCGGTAATGAAAAACTGTTTTTT. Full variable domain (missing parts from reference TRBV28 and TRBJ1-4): DVKVTQSSRYLVKRTGEKVFLECVQDMDHENMFWYRQDPGLGLRLIYFSYDVKMKEKGDIPEGYSVSREKKERFSLILESASTNQTSMYLCASSPSGQFGNEKLFFGSGTQLSVL.

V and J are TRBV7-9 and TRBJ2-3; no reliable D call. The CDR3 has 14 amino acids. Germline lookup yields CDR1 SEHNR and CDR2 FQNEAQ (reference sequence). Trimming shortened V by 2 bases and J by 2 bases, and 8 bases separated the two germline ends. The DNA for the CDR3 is TGTGCCAGCAGCTTATTCGGGTCCACAGATACGCAGTATTTT. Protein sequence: CASSLFGSTDTQYF.

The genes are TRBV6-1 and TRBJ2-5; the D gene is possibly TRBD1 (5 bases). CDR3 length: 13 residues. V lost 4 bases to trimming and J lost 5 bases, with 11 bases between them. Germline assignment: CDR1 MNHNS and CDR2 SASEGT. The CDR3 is CASSVQGRETQYF. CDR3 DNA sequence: TGTGCCAGCAGTGTGCAGGGAAGGGAGACCCAGTACTTC.

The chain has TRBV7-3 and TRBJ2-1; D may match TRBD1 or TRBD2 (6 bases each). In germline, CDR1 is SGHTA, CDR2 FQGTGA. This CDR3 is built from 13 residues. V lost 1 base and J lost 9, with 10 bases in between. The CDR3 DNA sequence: TGTGCCAGCAGCTTAATGGAGGGGGTTGAGCAGTTCTTC. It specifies CASSLMEGVEQFF. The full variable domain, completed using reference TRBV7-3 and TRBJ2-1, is GAGVSQTPSNKVTEKGKYVELRCDPISGHTALYWYRQSLGQGPEFLIYFQGTGAADDSGLPNDRFFAVRPEGSVSTLKIQRTERGDSAVYLCASSLMEGVEQFFGPGTRLTVL.

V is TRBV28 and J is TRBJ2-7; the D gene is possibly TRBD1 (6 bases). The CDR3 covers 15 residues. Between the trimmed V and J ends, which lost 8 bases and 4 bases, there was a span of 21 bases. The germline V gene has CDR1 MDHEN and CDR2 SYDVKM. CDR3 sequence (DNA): TGTGCCAGCCTCGGCTCAGGGGCCGCGCCGTACGAGCAGTACTTC. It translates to CASLGSGAAPYEQYF. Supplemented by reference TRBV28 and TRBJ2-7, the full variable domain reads DVKVTQSSRYLVKRTGEKVFLECVQDMDHENMFWYRQDPGLGLRLIYFSYDVKMKEKGDIPEGYSVSREKKERFSLILESASTNQTSMYLCASLGSGAAPYEQYFGPGTRLTVT.

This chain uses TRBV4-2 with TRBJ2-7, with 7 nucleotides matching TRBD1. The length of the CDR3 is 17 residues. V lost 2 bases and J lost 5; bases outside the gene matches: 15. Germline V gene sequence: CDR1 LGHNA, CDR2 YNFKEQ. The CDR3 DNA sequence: TGTGCCAGCAGCCAAACGCAAAGGGGTCAGGGGGTCAACGAGCAGTACTTC. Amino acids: CASSQTQRGQGVNEQYF.

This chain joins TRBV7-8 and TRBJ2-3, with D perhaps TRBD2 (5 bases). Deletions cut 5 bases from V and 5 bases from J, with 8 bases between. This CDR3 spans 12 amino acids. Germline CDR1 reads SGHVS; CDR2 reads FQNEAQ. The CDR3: CASSEGLDTQYF. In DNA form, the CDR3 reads TGTGCCAGCAGCGAGGGATTAGATACGCAGTATTTT.

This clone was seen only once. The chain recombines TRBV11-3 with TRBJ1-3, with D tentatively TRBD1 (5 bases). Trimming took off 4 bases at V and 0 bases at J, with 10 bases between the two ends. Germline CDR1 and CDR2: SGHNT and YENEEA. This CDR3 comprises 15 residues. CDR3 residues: CASSSGAVSGNTIYF. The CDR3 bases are TGTGCCAGCAGCTCTGGGGCCGTCTCTGGAAACACCATATATTTT. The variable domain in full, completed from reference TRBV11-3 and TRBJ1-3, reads EAGVVQSPRYKIIEKKQPVAFWCNPISGHNTLYWYLQNLGQGPELLIRYENEEAVDDSQLPKDRFSAERLKGVDSTLKIQPAELGDSAVYLCASSSGAVSGNTIYFGEGSWLTVV.

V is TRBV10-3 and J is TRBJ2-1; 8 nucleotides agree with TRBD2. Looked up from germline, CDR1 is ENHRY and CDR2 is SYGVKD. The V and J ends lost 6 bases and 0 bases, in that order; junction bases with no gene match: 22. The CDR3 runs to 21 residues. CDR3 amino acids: CAIRPSLGTRHPQSSYNEQFF. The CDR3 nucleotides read TGTGCCATCAGGCCTTCTTTGGGGACTAGGCACCCACAGAGCTCCTACAATGAGCAGTTCTTC.

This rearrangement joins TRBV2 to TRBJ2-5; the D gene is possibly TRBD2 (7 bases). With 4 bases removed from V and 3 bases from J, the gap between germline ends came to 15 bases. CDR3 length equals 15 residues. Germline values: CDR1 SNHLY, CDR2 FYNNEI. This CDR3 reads CASSGGGAGKETQYF. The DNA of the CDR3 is TGTGCCAGCAGTGGGGGGGGCGCGGGTAAAGAGACCCAGTACTTC.

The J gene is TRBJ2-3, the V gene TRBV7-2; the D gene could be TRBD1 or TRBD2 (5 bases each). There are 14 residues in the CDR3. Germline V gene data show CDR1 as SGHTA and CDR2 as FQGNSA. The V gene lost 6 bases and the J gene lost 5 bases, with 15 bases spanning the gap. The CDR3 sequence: CASSRDPSGDTQYF. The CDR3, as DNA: TGTGCCAGCAGTCGGGACCCCTCGGGAGATACGCAGTATTTT.

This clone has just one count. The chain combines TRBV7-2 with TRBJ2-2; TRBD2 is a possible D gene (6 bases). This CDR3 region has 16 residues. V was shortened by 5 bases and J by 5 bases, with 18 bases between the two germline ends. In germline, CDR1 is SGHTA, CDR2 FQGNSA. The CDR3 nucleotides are TGTGCCAGCAGCCCCCCCCGGGGAGGAGGGACCGGGGAGCTGTTTTTT. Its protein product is CASSPPRGGGTGELFF.

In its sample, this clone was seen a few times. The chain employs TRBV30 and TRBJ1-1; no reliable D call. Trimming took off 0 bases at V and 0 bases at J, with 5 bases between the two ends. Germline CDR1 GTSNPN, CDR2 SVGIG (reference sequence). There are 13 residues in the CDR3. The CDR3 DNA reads TGTGCCTGGAGTGTACGGGTGAACACTGAAGCTTTCTTT. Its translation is CAWSVRVNTEAFF.